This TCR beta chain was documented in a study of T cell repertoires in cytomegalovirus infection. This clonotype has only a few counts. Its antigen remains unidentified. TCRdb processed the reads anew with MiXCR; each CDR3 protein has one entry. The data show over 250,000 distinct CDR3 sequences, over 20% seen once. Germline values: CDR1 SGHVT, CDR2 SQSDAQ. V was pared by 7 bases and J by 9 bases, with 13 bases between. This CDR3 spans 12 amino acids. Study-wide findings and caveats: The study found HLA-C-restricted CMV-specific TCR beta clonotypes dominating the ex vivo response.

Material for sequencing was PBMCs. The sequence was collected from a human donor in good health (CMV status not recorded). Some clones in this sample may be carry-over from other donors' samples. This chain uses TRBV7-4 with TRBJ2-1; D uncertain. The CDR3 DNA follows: TGTGCCAGCAAAAGTCCTTGTTGTGAGCAGTTCTTC. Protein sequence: CASKSPCCEQFF.